The rows below give T cell receptor beta chains drawn from one sample of a study of cytomegalovirus exposure and HLA in healthy donors. The protocol was immunoSEQ multiplex PCR, while the TCRdb copy is restricted to in-frame clones and leaves out a portion. The table includes around 100,000 clones, 60% to 80% detected once. The material sequenced was PBMCs. The receptors originated from a man between 50 and 59 years old in good health and CMV-seropositive. The CDR3 runs from the conserved cysteine through the conserved F or W. The D gene is left open where the match is weak. Size is stated for part of the rows, as once, few or many counts, or as a class when the clone is expanded.

clone_size j_call v_call d_call cdr3_nt cdr3_aa
few TRBJ2-5 TRBV5-4 - TGTGCCAGCAGCGAAATTACCGGGACTGGAAGCCAAGAGACCCAGTACTTC CASSEITGTGSQETQYF
- TRBJ2-7 TRBV19 - TGTGCCAGTAGTCCACGGACAGCCTACGAGCAGTACTTC CASSPRTAYEQYF
- TRBJ2-1 TRBV27 TRBD2 TGTGCCACGTCCCGGGGGGGATACAATGAGCAGTTCTTC CATSRGGYNEQFF
- TRBJ2-2 TRBV19 - TGTGCCAGTAGTATCCAGGCCGGGGAGCTGTTTTTT CASSIQAGELFF
- TRBJ2-7 TRBV27 TRBD2 TGTGCCAGCAGTCCTAGCGGCCCGGGGTTATACGAGCAGTACTTC CASSPSGPGLYEQYF
once TRBJ1-1 TRBV19 - TGTGCCAGTAGTATCATCAGGGACACTGAAGCTTTCTTT CASSIIRDTEAFF
- TRBJ2-1 TRBV15 TRBD1 TGTGCCACCAGCAGAGGACAGGGGTACAATGAGCAGTTCTTC CATSRGQGYNEQFF
- TRBJ2-3 TRBV6-4 - TGTGCCAGCAGTTCAAAGCCTAGCGGCACAGATACGCAGTATTTT CASSSKPSGTDTQYF
- TRBJ2-7 TRBV29-1 TRBD1 TGCAGCGTTCACGTCGGACAGGGTGCGTTGGGGGAGCAGTACTTC CSVHVGQGALGEQYF
- TRBJ1-4 TRBV18 TRBD1 TGTGCCAGCTCACGGGGACAGGAGGAAAAACTGTTTTTT CASSRGQEEKLFF
- TRBJ2-2 TRBV9 TRBD2 TGTGCCAGCAGCGTAGGACTAGCGGGAACCACCGGGGAGCTGTTTTTT CASSVGLAGTTGELFF
- TRBJ1-1 TRBV11-1 - TGTGCCAGCAGCTCAGTACAGCAGTCGAACACTGAAGCTTTCTTT CASSSVQQSNTEAFF
- TRBJ2-2 TRBV12-2 - TGTGCAAGTCGCTTAGCGACGGGACTAGCGGACTCCGGGGAGCTGTTTTTT CASRLATGLADSGELFF
- TRBJ2-1 TRBV4-2 TRBD2 TGTGCCAGCAGCCGGGAAGAGCGGGGGGAGCAGCTCTTC CASSREERGEQLF
- TRBJ2-7 TRBV7-6 TRBD2 TGTGCCAGCAGCTTAGAGGGGAGGGGCTACGAGCAGTACTTC CASSLEGRGYEQYF
- TRBJ1-2 TRBV29-1 - TGCAGCGTGGCTAAACCCGACAGGATGAGCGGCTACACCTTC CSVAKPDRMSGYTF
- TRBJ2-1 TRBV5-5 TRBD2 TGTGCCAGCAGCTTGGTGCTAGCGGGAGGGGACAATGAGCAGTTCTTC CASSLVLAGGDNEQFF
- TRBJ2-7 TRBV5-4 - TGTGCCAGCAGCGTGGACAGCTACGAGCAGTACTTC CASSVDSYEQYF
- TRBJ2-7 TRBV7-7 - TGTGCCAGCAGCTTAAAGGGGGGGGAGCAGTACTTC CASSLKGGEQYF
- TRBJ1-5 TRBV9 - TGTGCCAGCAGCTCAGGGGTTCTGACCAATCAGCCCCAGCATTTT CASSSGVLTNQPQHF
- TRBJ2-7 TRBV7-9 - TGTGCCAGCAGCGAGACAGGAAACTACGAGCAGTACTTC CASSETGNYEQYF
- TRBJ2-1 TRBV28 - TGTGCCAGCACCCCTCAGACAGGCTCCTACAATGAGCAGTTCTTC CASTPQTGSYNEQFF
- TRBJ2-1 TRBV9 - TGTGCCAGCAGCGTAGATGGGGGGTACGACGGCGATGAGCAGTTCTTC CASSVDGGYDGDEQFF
- TRBJ2-7 TRBV12-2 - TGTGCAAGTCGCTTAGTGGTGACTAGCGGGAGAAGGTACGAGCAGTACTTC CASRLVVTSGRRYEQYF
- TRBJ2-7 TRBV7-3 TRBD1 TGTGCCAGCAGCTCTGGGACAGGGTACGGCGAGCAGTACTTC CASSSGTGYGEQYF
- TRBJ1-1 TRBV30 TRBD1 TGTGCCTGGAGTTTGCGATCGGACAGGGACACTGAAGCTTTCTTT CAWSLRSDRDTEAFF
- TRBJ2-1 TRBV6-1 TRBD1 TGTGCCAGCAGTGAATTACAGGGGTCCTCCTACAATGAGCAGTTCTTC CASSELQGSSYNEQFF
- TRBJ2-5 TRBV5-1 TRBD1 TGCGCCAGCACCGCCTCCCTGACAGGGACCCAAGAGACCCAGTACTTC CASTASLTGTQETQYF
- TRBJ2-3 TRBV4-2 TRBD2 TGTGCCAGCAGCCAAGAAGGGACTAGAAGGTTAGCAGATACGCAGTATTTT CASSQEGTRRLADTQYF
- TRBJ2-1 TRBV27 TRBD2 TGTGCCAGCAGTTTACAGGGACTAGCGGGAGATAAACATGAGCAGTTCTTC CASSLQGLAGDKHEQFF
- TRBJ2-1 TRBV21-1 - TGTGCCAGCAGCAAGTTAGTAGCGAGGAGAAGATACAATGAGCAGTTCTTC CASSKLVARRRYNEQFF
- TRBJ2-7 TRBV14 TRBD1 TGTGCCAGCAGCCTTGGACAGGGGCGATACTACGAGCAGTACTTC CASSLGQGRYYEQYF
- TRBJ1-3 TRBV28 - TGTGCCAGCAGTCTCCCGCAGCTTGGGGCGGGGGGAAACACCATATATTTT CASSLPQLGAGGNTIYF
- TRBJ2-7 TRBV30 - TGTGCCTGGACTCGTGAGTACGAGCAGTACTTC CAWTREYEQYF
once TRBJ2-1 TRBV5-1 TRBD2 TGCGCCAGCAGCTTGGCCGGGGGGAATGAGCAGTTCTTC CASSLAGGNEQFF
few TRBJ2-1 TRBV7-2 TRBD2 TGTGCCAGCAGCTTCCAGGGTACTGGACTAGGTGGTCATGAGCAGTTCTTC CASSFQGTGLGGHEQFF
few TRBJ1-2 TRBV12-5 - TGTGCTAGTGGTTTGACGGGAGGCAACTATGGCTACACCTTC CASGLTGGNYGYTF
- TRBJ1-6 TRBV30 - TGTGCCTGGAATCTGGGGCAGGATAATTCACCCCTCCACTTT CAWNLGQDNSPLHF
- TRBJ1-5 TRBV27 - TGTGTCAGCAGTTTATCGTCAGTGGACAGTAGCAATCAGCCCCAGCATTTT CVSSLSSVDSSNQPQHF
- TRBJ1-2 TRBV28 TRBD1 TGTGCTAGCAGTTTAGGACAGGGGGCTTTTGGCTACACCTTC CASSLGQGAFGYTF
- TRBJ2-7 TRBV7-9 TRBD2 TGTGCCAGCAGCTTAGGACTAGCGGTTGACGAGCAGTACTTC CASSLGLAVDEQYF
few TRBJ2-1 TRBV6-1 - TGTGCCAGCAGTGAGGGTCGGGGGTCAGAGCAGTTCTTC CASSEGRGSEQFF
few TRBJ2-3 TRBV15 TRBD1 TGTGCCACCAGCGGCAGGACAGGGGGAACAGATACGCAGTATTTT CATSGRTGGTDTQYF
- TRBJ1-3 TRBV19 TRBD1 TGTGCCAGTAGTTACGTCTATCCGGACAGGATCCACTCTGGAAACACCATATATTTT CASSYVYPDRIHSGNTIYF
once TRBJ2-7 TRBV12-5 TRBD1 TGTGCTAGTGGACGTGACAGGGTGGAGTGGGAGCAGTACTTC CASGRDRVEWEQYF
- TRBJ2-3 TRBV27 TRBD2 TGTGCCAGCAGTTTAGAGAGGACTAGCGTCAGCACAGATACGCAGTATTTT CASSLERTSVSTDTQYF
few TRBJ1-1 TRBV28 - TGTGCCAGCAGTTTTCCATTGAACACTGAAGCTTTCTTT CASSFPLNTEAFF
- TRBJ2-3 TRBV29-1 TRBD2 TGCAGCATTCCGGGACTAGGAGATACGCAGTATTTT CSIPGLGDTQYF
- TRBJ2-5 TRBV6-5 - TGTGCCACACAGCTCCAAGAGACCCAGTACTTC CATQLQETQYF
- TRBJ2-7 TRBV4-1 - TGCGCCAGCAGCCAAAAGGCAGGGGGAGGCGAGCAGTACTTC CASSQKAGGGEQYF
- TRBJ2-3 TRBV27 TRBD2 TGTGCCAGCAGTCGATTGACTAGCGGGAGGGCCTTGAAATCAGATACGCAGTATTTT CASSRLTSGRALKSDTQYF
- TRBJ2-7 TRBV5-1 - TGCGCCAGCAGCTCTGACTTCTCCTACGAGCAGTACTTC CASSSDFSYEQYF
- TRBJ2-3 TRBV5-6 - TGTGCCAGCAGCTTGAGGGGGGGGCAGGGGACAGATACGCAGTATTTT CASSLRGGQGTDTQYF
once TRBJ2-1 TRBV7-2 - TGTGCCAGCAGCTCCCCGCAGGGTTCGAATGAGCAGTTCTTC CASSSPQGSNEQFF
- TRBJ1-2 TRBV27 - TGTGCCAGCAGTTTCCAGGGCGACTCTGGCTACACCTTC CASSFQGDSGYTF